The 13 T cell receptor beta chains presented below share a single source sample, sequenced in a study of T cell responses to AZD1222 COVID-19 vaccine. TCRdb keeps only in-frame clones here, not all; method: immunoSEQ multiplex PCR. Among some 170,000 clones listed, 90% were seen once. Sequences were derived from peripheral blood, sampled 28 days after the second dose of the MenACWY control vaccine. The origin of the receptors is an adult who received the MenACWY meningococcal vaccine as a control.

The rearrangement uses TRBV7-2 and TRBJ1-1, with a possible D match to TRBD1 (5 bases). Trimming took 8 bases from V and 5 from J, leaving 12 bases between them. CDR1 and CDR2 from the germline V gene are SGHTA and FQGNSA. The CDR3 runs to 12 residues. The CDR3 DNA sequence: TGTGCCAGCGGGGCCACTAGGACTGAAGCTTTCTTT. It yields the protein CASGATRTEAFF.

The chain employs TRBV10-2 and TRBJ1-1, with 9 bases identical to TRBD1. CDR1 and CDR2 from the germline V gene are WSHSY and SAAADI. With 2 bases clipped from V and 1 base from J, the junction kept 8 bases outside the gene matches. This CDR3 spans 17 amino acids. The DNA for the CDR3 is TGCGCCAGCAGTGAGGGGCGACAGGGGGGCCGGAACACTGAAGCTTTCTTT. Amino acids: CASSEGRQGGRNTEAFF.

This clone was seen a single time. The J gene is TRBJ2-1, the V gene TRBV4-3, with 11 bases that match TRBD1. After removal of 2 bases from V and 2 bases from J, the junction contained 2 bases not matched to a gene. The CDR3 totals 16 residues. CDR1 LGHNA and CDR2 YSLEER come from the germline V gene. Here the CDR3 reads CASSQPGQGAYNEQFF. The DNA of the CDR3 is TGCGCCAGCAGCCAACCGGGACAGGGGGCCTACAATGAGCAGTTCTTC.

V gene TRBV29-1 combines with J gene TRBJ1-2; 7 bases fit TRBD1. The ends lost 6 bases at V and 2 bases at J; junction bases unmatched: 3. Germline loops: CDR1 SQVTM, CDR2 ANQGSEA. The CDR3 loop spans 12 amino acids. The CDR3 is CSVLQGNYGYTF. Written as DNA, the CDR3 is TGCAGCGTCCTACAGGGGAACTATGGCTACACCTTC.

The rearrangement links TRBV6-5 to TRBJ1-3; D is perhaps TRBD1 (5 bases). CDR1 and CDR2 (germline): MNHEY, SVGAGI. This CDR3 is built from 14 residues. The V gene lost 7 bases and the J gene lost 15 bases, with 25 bases spanning the gap. The CDR3 DNA sequence: TGTGCCAGCATGGGGGGGGGTCCCCCGCGCAATTCATATTTT. Amino acids: CASMGGGPPRNSYF.

Turning to this clone: The sample has other DNA sequences that encode this CDR3 too. V is TRBV12-3 or TRBV12-4 and J is TRBJ1-2; the D is unclear. Trimming removed 1 base at V and 8 bases at J, with 5 bases between. The CDR3 is 11 residues long. For the CDR3, the DNA is TGTGCCAGCAGTTTAGGTGGAGGCTACACCTTC. It specifies CASSLGGGYTF.

This clone was seen more than once but under ten times. The rearrangement links TRBV7-9 to TRBJ2-1; D might be TRBD2 (6 bases). Looked up from germline, CDR1 is SEHNR and CDR2 is FQNEAQ (reference sequence). V was shortened by 4 bases and J by 2 bases, with 15 bases between the two germline ends. The CDR3 has 16 amino acids. The CDR3 region is CASSSPTRLPYNEQFF. DNA for the CDR3: TGTGCCAGCAGCTCCCCGACTAGACTACCCTACAATGAGCAGTTCTTC.

The V and J genes are TRBV5-6 and TRBJ2-5; 8 bases are a match to TRBD1. Germline V gives CDR1 SGHDT, CDR2 YYEEEE. The J segment lost 1 base and the V segment lost 4 bases, leaving 9 bases of the junction unmatched. The CDR3 has 16 amino acids. This chain's CDR3 is CASSPRLTGGQETQYF. Written as DNA, the CDR3 is TGTGCCAGCAGCCCTAGACTTACAGGGGGCCAAGAGACCCAGTACTTC.

CDR3 region: CASRVGQGGQPQHF. The CDR3 DNA sequence: TGTGCCAGCAGGGTGGGACAGGGTGGTCAGCCCCAGCATTTT. The chain joins TRBV28 to TRBJ1-5; 9 nucleotides agree with TRBD1. The CDR3 extends over 14 amino acids. J gave up 6 bases and V 6 bases, and 6 bases lay outside the gene matches. Germline assignment: CDR1 MDHEN and CDR2 SYDVKM.

CDR3 residues: CAWNPQPGTAYEQYF. CDR3 nucleotide sequence: TGTGCCTGGAACCCCCAACCCGGGACAGCATACGAGCAGTACTTC. V and J are TRBV30 and TRBJ2-7; 7 bases match TRBD1. This CDR3 comprises 15 residues. The germline V gene encodes CDR1 GTSNPN and CDR2 SVGIG (reference sequence). Trimming cost V 4 bases and J 4 bases; bases outside gene matches: 13.

The chain joins TRBV27 to TRBJ2-7, with D perhaps TRBD1 or TRBD2 (5 bases each). CDR1 is MNHEY, CDR2 SMNVEV, per germline (reference sequence). The ends were cut back, 5 bases at V and 3 bases at J, with 17 bases in the middle. This CDR3 spans 15 amino acids. CDR3 loop: CASSPSESGGYEQYF. Here the CDR3 DNA reads TGTGCCAGCAGTCCCAGCGAAAGTGGGGGCTACGAGCAGTACTTC.

The chain employs TRBV5-1 and TRBJ1-3; D gene uncertain. Germline V gene data show CDR1 as SGHRS and CDR2 as YFSETQ. There are 13 residues in the CDR3. The V end lost 2 bases, the J end lost 4 bases, and 7 bases lay between the germline ends. The CDR3 DNA sequence: TGCGCCAGCAGCTTCATTGGGGGAAACACCATATATTTT. It is translated as CASSFIGGNTIYF.

This clone occurred once. J is TRBJ1-1 and V is TRBV28; D gene unclear. The CDR3 sequence is 15 residues long. Per the germline V gene, CDR1 is MDHEN and CDR2 is SYDVKM. V was cut by 3 bases and J by 1 base, with 12 bases left in between. The CDR3 DNA follows: TGTGCCAGCAGTTTTTATGGGCGCGGGAACACTGAAGCTTTCTTT. Translation: CASSFYGRGNTEAFF.